The 5 T cell receptor beta chains reported below all come from one sample, sequenced in a study of T cell responses to AZD1222 COVID-19 vaccine. Method: immunoSEQ multiplex PCR; TCRdb's copy keeps in-frame clones and lacks some. The sample records roughly 120,000 clones, around 89% being singletons. The material sequenced was peripheral blood, taken on day 0 of AZD1222 vaccination. Receptors were obtained from an adult in good health.

The chain combines TRBV19 with TRBJ2-1; no definite D call. Germline V gene lookup returns CDR1 LNHDA and CDR2 SQIVND (reference sequence). The CDR3 is 15 amino acids. Trimming removed 10 bases at V and 0 bases at J, with 16 bases between. DNA of the CDR3: TGTGCCACCGCCCCCCGGCCCCGCTCCTACAATGAGCAGTTCTTC. Its translation: CATAPRPRSYNEQFF.

The rearrangement joins TRBV28 to TRBJ1-2, with D maybe TRBD1 (5 bases). Germline V gene lookup returns CDR1 MDHEN and CDR2 SYDVKM. The CDR3 is made up of 15 amino acids. V was trimmed by 6 bases and J by 8 bases, leaving 22 bases between them. The CDR3: CASSMDAGLRGGYTF. DNA of the CDR3: TGTGCCAGCAGCATGGACGCAGGGCTAAGAGGCGGCTACACCTTC.

J is TRBJ1-2 and V is TRBV4-2; TRBD1 matches 8 bases. CDR3 length: 14 amino acids. Trimming cost V 0 bases and J 8 bases; bases outside gene matches: 5. The germline V gene encodes CDR1 LGHNA and CDR2 YNFKEQ. This CDR3 is CASSQEYRGEGYTF. The CDR3 region has the DNA TGTGCCAGCAGCCAAGAATACAGGGGGGAGGGCTACACCTTC.

This chain links TRBV11-2 with TRBJ1-2; 7 positions match TRBD1. Germline trimming cut 5 bases from V and 2 bases from J; bases unmatched to any gene: 5. Germline CDR1 is SGHAT and CDR2 is FQNNGV. CDR3 length equals 14 residues. The CDR3 loop reads CASSPGQANYGYTF. For the CDR3, the DNA is TGTGCCAGCAGCCCAGGACAGGCAAACTATGGCTACACCTTC.

V usage is TRBV11-1 and J usage is TRBJ2-5; weak D call: TRBD2 (6 bases). CDR3 length: 15 amino acids. Germline V gives CDR1 SGHAT, CDR2 FQDESV (reference sequence). The V and J ends lost 1 base and 5 bases respectively, with 14 bases between them. The CDR3 loop is CASSLVLGGFETQYF. The CDR3 nucleotides are TGTGCCAGCAGCTTAGTGCTGGGGGGATTCGAGACCCAGTACTTC.